This T cell receptor beta chain came from a study of CD8 T cells in ankylosing spondylitis. This CDR3 comprises 11 residues. Between the trimmed V and J ends, which lost 4 bases and 7 bases, there was a span of 7 bases. The germline CDR1 and CDR2 sequences are SGHKS and YYEKEE (reference sequence). MiXCR, run by TCRdb on the 5' RACE reads, gives a single entry per CDR3 protein. The repertoire consists of approximately 340,000 distinct CDR3 sequences, with about 15% occurring once and the leading ten covering about 1%. This chain uses TRBV5-5 with TRBJ2-3, with D uncertain. The sequence came from a male donor with ankylosing spondylitis or in good health (not recorded which). What was sequenced was blood, either unsorted or a sorted T cell fraction (not recorded which). In nucleotides, the CDR3 is TGTGCCAGCAGCCATGCCTATACGCAGTATTTT. This sequence encodes CASSHAYTQYF. Together with reference TRBV5-5 and TRBJ2-3, the CDR3 gives the full variable domain: DAGVTQSPTHLIKTRGQQVTLRCSPISGHKSVSWYQQVLGQGPQFIFQYYEKEERGRGNFPDRFSARQFPNYSSELNVNALLLGDSALYLCASSHAYTQYFGPGTRLTVL.